A single sample is the source of the 27 T cell receptor beta chains below, sequenced in a study of T cell responses to AZD1222 COVID-19 vaccine. Produced via immunoSEQ multiplex PCR; TCRdb's table is partial and in-frame only. The sample records roughly 100,000 clones, 85% to 90% being singletons. The source material was peripheral blood, sampled on day 0 of AZD1222 vaccination. The receptors come from an adult in good health.

This chain connects TRBV10-1 to TRBJ2-7; TRBD2 matches at 8 bases. CDR1 and CDR2 from the germline V gene are WNHNN and SYGVQD (reference sequence). The trim removed 2 bases at V and 5 bases at J, leaving 5 bases unmatched. This CDR3 is built from 14 residues. The CDR3 region is CASSEEGLVNEQYF. The CDR3 nucleotides read TGCGCCAGCAGTGAGGAGGGACTAGTAAACGAGCAGTACTTC.

The chain carries TRBV7-8 and TRBJ2-3; TRBD2 agrees at 9 bases. Germline assignment: CDR1 SGHVS and CDR2 FQNEAQ. V shed 5 bases, J shed 8 bases, and the junction held 14 bases outside the gene matches. The CDR3 covers 16 residues. The chain's CDR3 is CASSAARLSGRPTQYF. The CDR3 DNA sequence: TGTGCCAGCAGCGCAGCCCGATTGAGCGGGAGGCCTACGCAGTATTTT.

This clone is a singleton in its sample. The CDR3 bases are TGTGCCAGTCACTCGGGACTAGCGGGAAAAGAGACCCAGTACTTC. This encodes CASHSGLAGKETQYF. J is TRBJ2-5 and V is TRBV19; 13 bases map to TRBD2. Trimming at V came to 8 bases and at J to 3 bases, leaving 6 bases not matched to a gene. CDR3 length: 15 residues. CDR1 and CDR2 (germline): LNHDA, SQIVND (reference sequence).

The CDR3 region is CASSDRAGGIYEQYF. In DNA form, the CDR3 reads TGTGCCAGCAGTGACCGAGCGGGAGGGATCTACGAGCAGTACTTC. The V and J genes are TRBV6-4 and TRBJ2-7, with TRBD2 matching 10 bases. Germline CDR1 MRHNA, CDR2 SNTAGT. V gave up 2 bases and J gave up 3 bases; unmatched junction bases: 4. The CDR3 contains 15 residues.

The V and J genes are TRBV19 and TRBJ1-1; D perhaps matches TRBD1 (5 bases). With 7 bases removed from V and 2 bases from J, the gap between germline ends came to 11 bases. There are 13 residues in the CDR3. Germline lookup yields CDR1 LNHDA and CDR2 SQIVND (reference sequence). The CDR3 sequence is CASMGVRNTEAFF. For the CDR3, the DNA is TGTGCCAGTATGGGGGTTCGTAACACTGAAGCTTTCTTT.

This chain links TRBV10-3 with TRBJ2-7; 9 nucleotides line up with TRBD2. The V gene end was trimmed by 10 bases and the J gene end by 2 bases; junction bases not matched to a gene: 6. Germline V gives CDR1 ENHRY, CDR2 SYGVKD. This CDR3 contains 13 residues. This CDR3 reads CATLPSGTYEQYF. CDR3 DNA sequence: TGTGCCACGTTACCTAGCGGGACCTACGAGCAGTACTTC.

The chain combines TRBV3-1 (or the pseudogene TRBV3-2) with TRBJ1-2, with D tentatively TRBD1 (5 bases). The CDR3 is 15 residues long. V shed 6 bases and J shed 3 bases, with 17 bases lying between them. The germline gives CDR1 LGHDT, CDR2 YNNKEL (reference sequence). The CDR3 coding sequence is TGTGCCAGCAGTCCCCGGCAGCGGGGCTACTATGGCTACACCTTC. Amino acids: CASSPRQRGYYGYTF.

This clone has a handful of counts. In nucleotides, the CDR3 is TGTGCCACCAGCAGAGATGGAGACACTATGAACACTGAAGCTTTCTTT. This sequence encodes CATSRDGDTMNTEAFF. This chain connects TRBV15 to TRBJ1-1; D gene uncertain. CDR1 and CDR2 (germline): LNHNV, YYDKDF (reference sequence). The V end was cut by 0 bases, the J end by 0 bases, with 11 bases between. The CDR3 has 16 amino acids.

The rearrangement joins TRBV11-2 to TRBJ2-1; D unresolved. Germline CDR1 is SGHAT and CDR2 is FQNNGV. V was cut by 5 bases and J by 2 bases, with 13 bases left in between. The CDR3 spans 15 residues. The CDR3 sequence: CASSPGWSTYNEQFF. The CDR3 region has the DNA TGTGCCAGCAGCCCGGGTTGGTCGACCTACAATGAGCAGTTCTTC.

The chain uses TRBV19 and TRBJ1-6; 9 positions agree with TRBD1. This CDR3 spans 14 amino acids. V lost 8 bases to trimming and J lost 6 bases; unmatched junction nucleotides: 5. Per the germline V gene, CDR1 is LNHDA and CDR2 is SQIVND (reference sequence). As DNA, the CDR3 is TGTGCCAGTCGGGTACAGGGGGCTAATTCACCCCTCCACTTT. The encoded protein is CASRVQGANSPLHF.

The rearrangement joins TRBV5-1 to TRBJ1-1, with D possibly matching TRBD1 (6 bases). CDR1 is SGHRS, CDR2 YFSETQ, per germline. The CDR3 is made up of 15 amino acids. Trimming cost V 0 bases and J 3 bases, with 12 bases left between them. The CDR3 coding sequence is TGCGCCAGCAGCTTGGCCGGGGGCTTCGACACTGAAGCTTTCTTT. It specifies CASSLAGGFDTEAFF.

The chain employs TRBV5-1 and TRBJ1-1; D is uncertain. Germline CDR1 reads SGHRS; CDR2 reads YFSETQ. V lost 4 bases and J lost 6, with 13 bases in between. This CDR3 has 13 amino acids. The CDR3 here is CASSGRDFAEAFF. The CDR3 region has the DNA TGCGCCAGCAGCGGGAGAGATTTTGCTGAAGCTTTCTTT.

The rearrangement links TRBV6-5 to TRBJ1-4; 9 positions agree with TRBD1. The CDR3 consists of 13 residues. Trimming took 10 bases from V and 17 from J; bases not matched to a gene: 17. From germline, CDR1 is MNHEY and CDR2 SVGAGI. CDR3 DNA sequence: TGTGCCACGAACCGGGACAGGGAAGGTGGCCTTTTTTTT. Amino acid sequence: CATNRDREGGLFF.

The V and J genes are TRBV5-1 and TRBJ2-2; TRBD2 agrees at 7 bases. Trimming cost V 0 bases and J 5 bases; bases outside gene matches: 7. Germline CDR1 reads SGHRS; CDR2 reads YFSETQ. This CDR3 is 16 amino acids long. The CDR3 coding sequence is TGCGCCAGCAGCTTGGCTTCGTCGCGGGGGACCGGGGAGCTGTTTTTT. This codes for CASSLASSRGTGELFF. The full variable domain, completed using reference TRBV5-1 and TRBJ2-2, is KAGVTQTPRYLIKTRGQQVTLSCSPISGHRSVSWYQQTPGQGLQFLFEYFSETQRNKGNFPGRFSGRQFSNSRSEMNVSTLELGDSALYLCASSLASSRGTGELFFGEGSRLTVL.

The chain links TRBV14 to TRBJ2-3; 7 nucleotides agree with TRBD2. This CDR3 comprises 14 residues. The V and J ends lost 4 bases and 6 bases, in that order; junction bases with no gene match: 7. In germline, CDR1 is SGHDN, CDR2 FVKESK. In DNA, the CDR3 is TGTGCCAGCAGCCGGGGACTACCGCCCGATACGCAGTATTTT. Protein sequence: CASSRGLPPDTQYF.

The V gene is TRBV25-1, the J gene TRBJ1-1; a possible D gene is TRBD1 (5 bases). Germline assignment: CDR1 MGHDK and CDR2 SYGVNS. The CDR3 loop spans 13 amino acids. Trimming left V 6 bases short and J 1 base short, with 9 bases between. CDR3 bases: TGTGCCAGCAGCCTGACAGAGAACACTGAAGCTTTCTTT. Its translation is CASSLTENTEAFF.

This chain joins TRBV5-1 and TRBJ2-1; 8 bases agree with TRBD1. CDR3 length: 14 residues. The germline V gene has CDR1 SGHRS and CDR2 YFSETQ. The V gene end was trimmed by 0 bases and the J gene end by 8 bases; junction bases not matched to a gene: 4. The CDR3 DNA is TGCGCCAGCAGCTTGGGACAGGGGTGGGATGAGCAGTTCTTC. It yields the protein CASSLGQGWDEQFF.

The chain uses TRBV28 and TRBJ2-1, with 15 bases matching TRBD2. CDR3 length: 14 amino acids. In germline, CDR1 is MDHEN, CDR2 SYDVKM. After removal of 4 bases from V and 12 bases from J, the junction contained 4 bases not matched to a gene. The CDR3 DNA is TGTGCCAGCAGTTCTGGACTAGCGGGAGGGCTGCAGTTCTTC. Translation: CASSSGLAGGLQFF.

As DNA, the CDR3 is TGTGCCAGTGGCCAGAACGGAGGCGAGCAGTACTTC. This codes for CASGQNGGEQYF. J is TRBJ2-7 and V is TRBV14; D may be TRBD2 (5 bases). Trimming removed 9 bases from V and 6 bases from J, with 15 bases in between. CDR1 and CDR2 (germline): SGHDN, FVKESK. The CDR3 totals 12 residues.

V usage is TRBV25-1 and J usage is TRBJ1-4; D ambiguous. This CDR3 is 14 amino acids long. Germline CDR1 and CDR2: MGHDK and SYGVNS. Trimming removed 3 bases from V and 7 bases from J, with 12 bases in between. CDR3 sequence reads: CASSEAARGEKLFF. The DNA for the CDR3 is TGTGCCAGCAGTGAGGCAGCCAGAGGTGAAAAACTGTTTTTT.

The chain carries TRBV7-9 and TRBJ2-2; tentatively, D is TRBD2 (6 bases). CDR1 SEHNR and CDR2 FQNEAQ come from the germline V gene (reference sequence). Trimming took 2 bases from V and 5 from J, leaving 12 bases between them. The CDR3 is 15 amino acids. The CDR3 sequence is CASSLIGGPTGELFF. Written as DNA, the CDR3 is TGTGCCAGCAGCTTAATAGGAGGGCCAACCGGGGAGCTGTTTTTT.

CDR3 sequence (DNA): TGTGCCAGCAGCCCGGAGATGGTGATGGCCGGGGAGCTGTTTTTT. Its translation: CASSPEMVMAGELFF. This rearrangement joins TRBV7-2 to TRBJ2-2; D uncertain. Per germline, CDR1 SGHTA and CDR2 FQGNSA. V was shortened by 5 bases and J by 6 bases, with 16 bases between the two germline ends. CDR3 size: 15 residues.

This clone was detected only once. The CDR3 loop reads CASSYDGDGYTF. Here the CDR3 DNA reads TGTGCCAGCAGTTACGACGGGGATGGCTACACCTTC. The chain employs TRBV6-5 and TRBJ1-2, with D unresolved. The CDR3 runs 12 residues. Germline assignment: CDR1 MNHEY and CDR2 SVGAGI. Trimming pared 2 bases from V and 6 bases from J, leaving 7 bases between.

The chain is built from TRBV5-1 and TRBJ2-7; TRBD1 agrees at 8 bases. The CDR3 sequence is 15 residues long. Germline assignment: CDR1 SGHRS and CDR2 YFSETQ. With V trimmed by 4 bases and J by 2 bases, 8 bases remained unmatched. The CDR3 loop is CASSNNPGGAYEQYF. CDR3 DNA sequence: TGCGCCAGCAGCAATAACCCAGGGGGCGCCTACGAGCAGTACTTC. Full variable domain (rest looked up from reference TRBV5-1 and TRBJ2-7): KAGVTQTPRYLIKTRGQQVTLSCSPISGHRSVSWYQQTPGQGLQFLFEYFSETQRNKGNFPGRFSGRQFSNSRSEMNVSTLELGDSALYLCASSNNPGGAYEQYFGPGTRLTVT.

This chain links TRBV12-3 or TRBV12-4 with TRBJ2-5, with D maybe TRBD1 (5 bases). V dropped 5 bases and J dropped 3 bases, with 7 bases sitting between them. The CDR3 is made up of 12 amino acids. CDR3 amino acids: CASSRTKETQYF. CDR3 in DNA: TGTGCCAGCAGTAGGACAAAAGAGACCCAGTACTTC.

The chain combines TRBV7-2 with TRBJ2-7; D is undetermined. Trimming removed 5 bases from V and 3 bases from J, with 20 bases in between. This CDR3 spans 16 amino acids. Germline loops: CDR1 SGHTA, CDR2 FQGNSA. The CDR3 protein is CASSPFVRTANYEQYF. In DNA, the CDR3 is TGTGCCAGCAGCCCCTTCGTGAGAACAGCAAACTACGAGCAGTACTTC.

This clone was recorded only once. CDR3 region: CATPPDGTTDTQYF. CDR3 DNA sequence: TGTGCCACCCCCCCGGACGGCACCACAGATACGCAGTATTTT. The gene calls are TRBV5-4 and TRBJ2-3, with D unresolved. The V end lost 9 bases, the J end lost 2 bases, and 16 bases lay between the germline ends. Germline V gene sequence: CDR1 SGHNT, CDR2 YYREEE (reference sequence). The CDR3 runs to 14 residues. The variable domain in full, with the rest retrieved from reference TRBV5-4 and TRBJ2-3, is ETGVTQSPTHLIKTRGQQVTLRCSSQSGHNTVSWYQQALGQGPQFIFQYYREEENGRGNFPPRFSGLQFPNYSSELNVNALELDDSALYLCATPPDGTTDTQYFGPGTRLTVL.